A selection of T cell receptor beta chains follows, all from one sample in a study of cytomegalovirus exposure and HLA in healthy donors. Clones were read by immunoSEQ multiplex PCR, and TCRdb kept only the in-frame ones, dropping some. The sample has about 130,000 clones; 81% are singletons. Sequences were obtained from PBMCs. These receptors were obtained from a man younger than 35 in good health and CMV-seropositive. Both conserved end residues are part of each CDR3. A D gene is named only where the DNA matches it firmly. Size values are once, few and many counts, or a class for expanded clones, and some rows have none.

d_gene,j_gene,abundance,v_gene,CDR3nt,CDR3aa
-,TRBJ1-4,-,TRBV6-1,TGTGCCAGCAGTGACCCGGGAACGTCCTATGAAAAACTGTTTTTT,CASSDPGTSYEKLFF
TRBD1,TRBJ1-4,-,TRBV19,TGTGCCAGTAGTAACCGACAGGGCCTAAAACTGTTTTTT,CASSNRQGLKLFF
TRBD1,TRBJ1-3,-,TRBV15,TGTGCCACCAGCAGAGGCGGGACAGGGGGAAACACCATATATTTT,CATSRGGTGGNTIYF
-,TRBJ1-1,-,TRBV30,TGTGCCTGGAGTGTACGTTCTTGGTACTCGGACACTGAAGCTTTCTTT,CAWSVRSWYSDTEAFF
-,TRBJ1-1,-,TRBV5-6,TGTGCCAGCAGCGAGGGGGACCACACTACTGAAGCTTTCTTT,CASSEGDHTTEAFF
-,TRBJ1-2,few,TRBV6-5,TGTGCCAGCAGTTACCGACTTTCAAACTATGGCTACACCTTC,CASSYRLSNYGYTF
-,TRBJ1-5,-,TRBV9,TGTGCCAGCAGCGCGACAGAAAATCAGCCCCAGCATTTT,CASSATENQPQHF
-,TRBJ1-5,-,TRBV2,TGTGCCAGCAGCAACGAGAATAGCAATCAGCCCCAGCATTTT,CASSNENSNQPQHF
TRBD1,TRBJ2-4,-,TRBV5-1,TGCGCCAGCAGGGGACAGGGGTTTGGAAACATTCAGTACTTC,CASRGQGFGNIQYF
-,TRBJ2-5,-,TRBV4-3,TGCGCCAGCAGCCAAGGGCCCTTGGAGACCCAGTACTTC,CASSQGPLETQYF
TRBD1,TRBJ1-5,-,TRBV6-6,TGTGCCAGCAGTTACGAAGGGACAGAGGATCAGCCCCAGCATTTT,CASSYEGTEDQPQHF
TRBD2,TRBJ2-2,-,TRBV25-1,TGTGCCAGCAGTGTACGGCGGGAGGGAGAGTACACCGGGGAGCTGTTTTTT,CASSVRREGEYTGELFF
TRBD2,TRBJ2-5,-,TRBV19,TGTGCCAGTAGTATCCGTAGCGGGGCTACAAAAGAGACCCAGTACTTC,CASSIRSGATKETQYF
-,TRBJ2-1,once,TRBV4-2,TGTGCCAGCAGCCAAGCACTAGCCTCCTACAATGAGCAGTTCTTC,CASSQALASYNEQFF
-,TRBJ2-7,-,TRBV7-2,TGTGCCAGCAGCTTTGAGGTGTACTACGAGCAGTACTTC,CASSFEVYYEQYF
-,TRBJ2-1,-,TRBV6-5,TGTGCCAGCAATGATAGGCAGGGGACGTTCTTC,CASNDRQGTFF
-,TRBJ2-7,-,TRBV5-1,TGCGCCAGCAGCTTAGCAGGGTCTAACTACGAGCAGTACTTC,CASSLAGSNYEQYF
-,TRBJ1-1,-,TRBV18,TGTGCCAGCTCACGAACAGAAATGAACACTGAAGCTTTCTTT,CASSRTEMNTEAFF
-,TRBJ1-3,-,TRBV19,TGTGCCAGTAGCCTCACAGGGCTCGGAAACACCATATATTTT,CASSLTGLGNTIYF
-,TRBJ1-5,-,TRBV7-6,TGTGCCAGCAGCCCCTTAGCAGGGAATCAGCCCCAGCATTTT,CASSPLAGNQPQHF
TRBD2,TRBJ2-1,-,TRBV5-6,TGTGCCAGTCCTCCCGGGAGGGCCCGGCCCCAAAGTGAGCAGTTCTTC,CASPPGRARPQSEQFF
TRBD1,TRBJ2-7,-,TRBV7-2,TGTGCCAGCAGCATCGGACAGGGATGGCGGGAAAGCCTCTACGAGCAGTACTTC,CASSIGQGWRESLYEQYF
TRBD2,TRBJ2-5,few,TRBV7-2,TGTGCCAGCAGGCCTAGCGGGGGATGGGAAGAGACCCAGTACTTC,CASRPSGGWEETQYF
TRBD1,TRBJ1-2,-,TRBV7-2,TGTGCCAGCAGGGAAGGGACAGGGACCTATGGCTACACCTTC,CASREGTGTYGYTF
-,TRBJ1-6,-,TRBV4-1,TGCGCCAGCAGCCAAGAGAATTGGGGCCCACAGGATTCACCCCTCCACTTT,CASSQENWGPQDSPLHF
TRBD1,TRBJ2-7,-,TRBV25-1,TGTGCCAGCAGTAAGACAGGGGGATCCTACGAGCAGTACTTC,CASSKTGGSYEQYF
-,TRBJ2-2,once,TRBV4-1,TGCGCCAGCAGCCGTGGGGGGGCGGGGGCGAACACCGGGGAGCTGTTTTTT,CASSRGGAGANTGELFF
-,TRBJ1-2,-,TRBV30,TGTGCCTGGAGTGAAGGGGATGGCTACACCTTC,CAWSEGDGYTF
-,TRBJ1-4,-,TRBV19,TGCTCCATCTGTCGGGGGGCCCCATTGGGGTGCAATGAAAAACTGTTTTTT,CSICRGAPLGCNEKLFF
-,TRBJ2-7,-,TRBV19,TGTGCCACCAAAGCCGGTACAGGGATTGAATTCTACGAGCAGTACTTC,CATKAGTGIEFYEQYF
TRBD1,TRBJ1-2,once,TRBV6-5,TGTGCCAGCAGTCCCGCCCTACAGGGGGAGAAAGGCTACACCTTC,CASSPALQGEKGYTF
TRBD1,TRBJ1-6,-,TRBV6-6,TGTGCCAGCAGTAAAAATTTACGGACAGGGTTTTCACCCCTCCACTTT,CASSKNLRTGFSPLHF
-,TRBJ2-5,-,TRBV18,TGTGCCAGCTCTACCACCCCCTCGGCCGGGGAGACCCAGTACTTC,CASSTTPSAGETQYF
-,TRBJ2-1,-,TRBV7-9,TGTGCCAGCGAATTCGCGAGGGAGCAGTTCTTC,CASEFAREQFF
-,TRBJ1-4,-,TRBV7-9,TGTTCCAGCAGCTTCGGGGAGGGAGAAAAACTGTTTTTT,CSSSFGEGEKLFF
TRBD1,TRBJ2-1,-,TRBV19,TGTGCCAGTAGTACCCGACAGGGTTACAATGAGCAGTTCTTC,CASSTRQGYNEQFF
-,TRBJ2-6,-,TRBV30,TGTGCCTGGAGTGTTTGGGCGTCTGGGGCCAACGTCCTGACTTTC,CAWSVWASGANVLTF
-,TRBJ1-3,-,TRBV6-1,TGTGCCAGCAGTGAGGTGGCGGGTTTTGGAAACACCATATATTTT,CASSEVAGFGNTIYF
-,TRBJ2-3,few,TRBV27,TGTGCCAGCAGACCCCACACCGCAACCTGGGATACGCAGTATTTT,CASRPHTATWDTQYF
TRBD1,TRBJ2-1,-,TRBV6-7,TGTGCCAACCAAGACAGGGACAGGGCTTGCAATGAGCAGTTCTTC,CANQDRDRACNEQFF
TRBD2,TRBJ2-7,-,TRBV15,TGTGCCACCAGCAGACCCGAGGGAGTCAGCGGGAGGATTCCCTACGAGCAGTACTTC,CATSRPEGVSGRIPYEQYF
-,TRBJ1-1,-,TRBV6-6,TGTGCCAGCACTAAGGACCAGGGTCCCGAAGCTTTCTTT,CASTKDQGPEAFF